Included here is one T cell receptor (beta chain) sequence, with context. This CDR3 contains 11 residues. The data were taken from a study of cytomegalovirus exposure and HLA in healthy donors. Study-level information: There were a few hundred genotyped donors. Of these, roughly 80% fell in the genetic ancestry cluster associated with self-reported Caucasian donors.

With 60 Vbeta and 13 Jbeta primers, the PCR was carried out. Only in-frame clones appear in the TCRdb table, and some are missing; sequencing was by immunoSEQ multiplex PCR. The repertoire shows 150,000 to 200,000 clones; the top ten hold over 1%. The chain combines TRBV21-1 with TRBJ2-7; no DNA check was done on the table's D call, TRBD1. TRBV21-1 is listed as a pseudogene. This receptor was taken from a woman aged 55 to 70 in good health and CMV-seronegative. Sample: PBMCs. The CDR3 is CASSIHYEQYF. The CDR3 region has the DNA TGTGCCAGCAGCATACACTACGAGCAGTACTTC.